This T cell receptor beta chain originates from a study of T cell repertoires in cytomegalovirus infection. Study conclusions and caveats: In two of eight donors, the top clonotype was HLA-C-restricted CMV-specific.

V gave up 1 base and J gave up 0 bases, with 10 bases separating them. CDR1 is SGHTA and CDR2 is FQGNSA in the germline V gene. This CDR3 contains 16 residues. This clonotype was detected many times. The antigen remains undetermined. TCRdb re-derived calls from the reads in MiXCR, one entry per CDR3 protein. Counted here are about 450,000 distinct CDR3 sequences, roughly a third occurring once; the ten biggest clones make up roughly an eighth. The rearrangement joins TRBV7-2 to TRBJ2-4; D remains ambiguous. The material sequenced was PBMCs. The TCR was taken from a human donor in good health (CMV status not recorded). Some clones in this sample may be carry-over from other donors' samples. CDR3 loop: CASSLEDLLAKNIQYF. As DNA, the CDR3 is TGTGCCAGCAGCTTAGAGGATCTACTAGCCAAAAACATTCAGTACTTC.